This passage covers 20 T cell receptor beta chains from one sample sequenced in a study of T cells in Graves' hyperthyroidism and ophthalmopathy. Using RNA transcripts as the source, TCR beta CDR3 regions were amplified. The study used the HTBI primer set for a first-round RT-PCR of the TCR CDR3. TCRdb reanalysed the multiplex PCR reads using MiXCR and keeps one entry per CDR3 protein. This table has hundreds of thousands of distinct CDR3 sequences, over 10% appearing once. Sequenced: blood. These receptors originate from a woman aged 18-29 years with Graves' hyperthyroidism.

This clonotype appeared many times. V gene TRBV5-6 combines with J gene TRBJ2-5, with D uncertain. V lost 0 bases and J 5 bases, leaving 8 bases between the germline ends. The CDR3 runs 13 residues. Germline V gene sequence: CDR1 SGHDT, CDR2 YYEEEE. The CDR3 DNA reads TGTGCCAGCAGCTTGGACGGCCTGGAGACCCAGTACTTC. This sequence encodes CASSLDGLETQYF.

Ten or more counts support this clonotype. CDR3 nucleotides: TGTGCCAGCAGTGCAGGGGGCTGGTCCGATACGCAGTATTTT. Protein sequence: CASSAGGWSDTQYF. This sequence joins TRBV6-1 and TRBJ2-3; the match to TRBD1 covers 8 bases. J gave up 6 bases and V 4 bases, and 6 bases lay outside the gene matches. The CDR3 extends over 14 amino acids. CDR1 MNHNS and CDR2 SASEGT come from the germline V gene.

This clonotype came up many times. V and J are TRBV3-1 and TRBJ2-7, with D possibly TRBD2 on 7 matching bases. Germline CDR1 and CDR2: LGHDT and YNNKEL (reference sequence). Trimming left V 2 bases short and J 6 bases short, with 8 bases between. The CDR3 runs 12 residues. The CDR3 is CASSQRGGEQYF. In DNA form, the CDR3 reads TGTGCCAGCAGCCAAAGGGGGGGCGAGCAGTACTTC.

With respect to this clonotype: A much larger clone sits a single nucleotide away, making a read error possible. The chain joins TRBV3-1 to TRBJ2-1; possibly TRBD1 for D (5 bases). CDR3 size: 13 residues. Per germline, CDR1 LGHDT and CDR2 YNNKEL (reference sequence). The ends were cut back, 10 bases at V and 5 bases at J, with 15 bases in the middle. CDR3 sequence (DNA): TGTGCCAACAGAATGATAGGGGACAATGAGCAGTTCTTC. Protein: CANRMIGDNEQFF.

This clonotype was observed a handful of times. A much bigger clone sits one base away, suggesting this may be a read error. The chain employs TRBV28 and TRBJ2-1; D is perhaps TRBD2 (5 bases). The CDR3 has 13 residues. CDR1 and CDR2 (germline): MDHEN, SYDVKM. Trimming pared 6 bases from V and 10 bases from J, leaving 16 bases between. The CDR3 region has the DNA TGTGCCAGCAGCGGACCTCCTTCGGGAGAGCAGTTCTTC. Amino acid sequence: CASSGPPSGEQFF. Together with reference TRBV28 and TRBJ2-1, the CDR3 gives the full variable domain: DVKVTQSSRYLVKRTGEKVFLECVQDMDHENMFWYRQDPGLGLRLIYFSYDVKMKEKGDIPEGYSVSREKKERFSLILESASTNQTSMYLCASSGPPSGEQFFGPGTRLTVL.

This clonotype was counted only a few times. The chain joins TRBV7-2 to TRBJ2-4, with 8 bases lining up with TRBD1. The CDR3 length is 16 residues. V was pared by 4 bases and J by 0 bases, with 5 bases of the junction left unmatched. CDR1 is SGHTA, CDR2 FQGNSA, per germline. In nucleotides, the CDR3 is TGTGCCAGCAGCTCCGGACAGGGTAAAGCCAAAAACATTCAGTACTTC. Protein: CASSSGQGKAKNIQYF.

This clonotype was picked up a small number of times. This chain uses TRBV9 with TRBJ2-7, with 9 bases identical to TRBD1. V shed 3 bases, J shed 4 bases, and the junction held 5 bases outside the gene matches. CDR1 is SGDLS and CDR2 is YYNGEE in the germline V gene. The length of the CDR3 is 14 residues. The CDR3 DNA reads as TGTGCCAGCAGCGCTTCCGGGACAGGGTACGAGCAGTACTTC. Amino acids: CASSASGTGYEQYF.

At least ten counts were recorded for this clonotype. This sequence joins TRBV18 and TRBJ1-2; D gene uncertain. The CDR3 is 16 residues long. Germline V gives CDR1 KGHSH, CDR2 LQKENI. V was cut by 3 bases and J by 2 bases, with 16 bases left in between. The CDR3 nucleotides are TGTGCCAGCTCACCTACCGGGAAGGCCCTCAACTATGGCTACACCTTC. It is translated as CASSPTGKALNYGYTF.

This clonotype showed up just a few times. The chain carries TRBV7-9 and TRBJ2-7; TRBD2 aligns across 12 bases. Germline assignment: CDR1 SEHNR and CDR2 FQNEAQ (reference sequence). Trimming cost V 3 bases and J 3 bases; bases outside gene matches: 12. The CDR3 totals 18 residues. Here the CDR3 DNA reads TGTGCCAGCAGCTTCTGGCTAGCGGGAGGGCTGACAGACTACGAGCAGTACTTC. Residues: CASSFWLAGGLTDYEQYF.

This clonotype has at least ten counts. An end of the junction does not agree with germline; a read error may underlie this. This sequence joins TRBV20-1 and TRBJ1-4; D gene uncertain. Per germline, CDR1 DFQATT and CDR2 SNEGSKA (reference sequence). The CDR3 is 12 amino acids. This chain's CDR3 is CSAEDGDENLFF. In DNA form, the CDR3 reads TGCAGTGCTGAGGACGGAGATGAAAACCTGTTTTTT.

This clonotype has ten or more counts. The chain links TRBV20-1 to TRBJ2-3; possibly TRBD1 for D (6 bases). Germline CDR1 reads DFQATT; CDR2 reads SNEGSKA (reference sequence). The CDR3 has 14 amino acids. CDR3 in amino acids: CSQTGEPNTDTQYF. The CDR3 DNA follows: TGCAGCCAGACAGGAGAACCTAACACAGATACGCAGTATTTT.

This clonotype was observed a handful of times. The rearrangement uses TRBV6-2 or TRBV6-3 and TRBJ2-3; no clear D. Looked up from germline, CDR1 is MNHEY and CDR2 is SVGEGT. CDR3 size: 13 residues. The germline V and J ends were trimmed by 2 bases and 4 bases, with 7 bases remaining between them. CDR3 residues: CASSYHPADTQYF. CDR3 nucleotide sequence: TGTGCCAGCAGTTACCATCCCGCAGATACGCAGTATTTT.

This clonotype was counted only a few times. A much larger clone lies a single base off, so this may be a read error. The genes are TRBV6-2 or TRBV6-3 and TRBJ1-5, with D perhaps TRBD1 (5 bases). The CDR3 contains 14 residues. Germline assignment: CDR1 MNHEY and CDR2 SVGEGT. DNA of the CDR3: TGTGCCAGCAGTTACGGGGGAAGCAATCGGCCCCAGCATTTT. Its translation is CASSYGGSNRPQHF.

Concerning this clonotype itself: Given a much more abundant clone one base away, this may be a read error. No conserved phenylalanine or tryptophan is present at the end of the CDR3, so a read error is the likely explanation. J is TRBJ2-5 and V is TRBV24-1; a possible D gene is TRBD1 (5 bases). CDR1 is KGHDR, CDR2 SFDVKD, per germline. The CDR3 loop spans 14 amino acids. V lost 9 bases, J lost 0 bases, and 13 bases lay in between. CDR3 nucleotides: TGTGCCACCTCGGACAATCAGTACCAAGAGACCCAGTACCTC. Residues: CATSDNQYQETQYL.

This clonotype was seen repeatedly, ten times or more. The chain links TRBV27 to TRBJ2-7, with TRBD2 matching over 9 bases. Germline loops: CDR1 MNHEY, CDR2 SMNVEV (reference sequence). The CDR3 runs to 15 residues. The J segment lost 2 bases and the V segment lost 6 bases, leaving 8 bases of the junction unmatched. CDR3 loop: CASSRSGGKTYEQYF. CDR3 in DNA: TGTGCCAGCAGCCGTAGCGGGGGAAAAACCTACGAGCAGTACTTC.

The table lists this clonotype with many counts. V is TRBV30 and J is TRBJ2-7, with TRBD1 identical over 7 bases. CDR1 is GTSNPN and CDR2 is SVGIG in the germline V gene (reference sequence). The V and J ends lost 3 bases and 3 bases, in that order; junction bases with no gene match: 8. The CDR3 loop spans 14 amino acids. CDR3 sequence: CAWRDRAWYYEQYF. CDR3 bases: TGTGCCTGGAGAGACAGGGCTTGGTACTACGAGCAGTACTTC.

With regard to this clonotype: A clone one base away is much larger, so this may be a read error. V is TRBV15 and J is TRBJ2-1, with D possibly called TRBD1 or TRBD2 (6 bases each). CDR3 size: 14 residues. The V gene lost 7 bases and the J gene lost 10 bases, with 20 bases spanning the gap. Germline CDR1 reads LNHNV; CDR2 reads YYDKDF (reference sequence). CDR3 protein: CATIRVTGGGEQFF. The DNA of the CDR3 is TGTGCCACCATCAGGGTGACAGGCGGAGGGGAGCAGTTCTTC.

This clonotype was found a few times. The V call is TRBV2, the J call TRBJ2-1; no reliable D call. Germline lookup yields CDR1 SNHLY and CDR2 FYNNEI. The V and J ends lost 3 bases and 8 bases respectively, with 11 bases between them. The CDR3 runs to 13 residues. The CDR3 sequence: CASSDGPFYEQFF. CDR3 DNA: TGTGCCAGCAGTGACGGTCCTTTCTATGAGCAGTTCTTC.

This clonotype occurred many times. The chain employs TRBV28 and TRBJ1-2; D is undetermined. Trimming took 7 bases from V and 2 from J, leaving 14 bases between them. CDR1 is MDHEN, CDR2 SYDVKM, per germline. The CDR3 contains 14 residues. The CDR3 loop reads CASNPGQVNYGYTF. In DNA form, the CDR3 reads TGTGCCAGCAATCCCGGCCAGGTGAACTATGGCTACACCTTC.

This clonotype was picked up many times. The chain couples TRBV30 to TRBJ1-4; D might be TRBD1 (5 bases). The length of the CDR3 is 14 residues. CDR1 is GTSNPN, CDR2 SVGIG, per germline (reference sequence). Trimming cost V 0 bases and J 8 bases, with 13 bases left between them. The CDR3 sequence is CAWSVQAGREKLFF. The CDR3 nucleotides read TGTGCCTGGAGTGTACAGGCAGGCCGAGAAAAACTGTTTTTT. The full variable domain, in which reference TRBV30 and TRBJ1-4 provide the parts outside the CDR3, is SQTIHQWPATLVQPVGSPLSLECTVEGTSNPNLYWYRQAAGRGLQLLFYSVGIGQISSEVPQNLSASRPQDRQFILSSKKLLLSDSGFYLCAWSVQAGREKLFFGSGTQLSVL.